This paragraph covers one T cell receptor (beta chain) sequence. The clone's antigen remains unknown. No much larger clonotype is one base removed from it; base qualities were not supplied. In total, 600 or so healthy bone marrow donors made up the cohort. At the time of sampling, all cohort members were nominally healthy, though unrecorded immune exposures were likely present. The donor was CMV seronegative and belonged to the group of more than 300 seronegative cohort members. Every donor gave a peripheral blood sample, and the peripheral blood mononuclear cells from that sample were used for TCR beta sequencing. Genomic DNA extraction from the blood cell samples was performed with the Qiagen DNeasy Blood Extraction Kit. The receptor library was made with the immunoSEQ multiplex PCR assay. For the multiplex PCR, a mixture combining 60 forward primers for TCR Vbeta segments and 13 reverse primers for TCR Jbeta segments was used. Amplification of the CDR3 region of rearranged TCR beta genes was performed with a multiplex PCR assay on genomic DNA. On the Illumina HiSeq System, the amplified TCR beta libraries were sequenced as 87-base-pair reads. Regarding the original processing steps: Across the 500 to 750 repertoires, a later analysis counted 75 million to 90 million unique TCR beta chains, roughly 11 million of which were shared by at least two donors. To remove PCR and sequencing errors, raw reads were error-corrected and collapsed into unique sequences using a nearest-neighbor algorithm that merged closely related sequences. Alignment of CDR3 sequences to IMGT reference sequences was used to assign V, D and J gene segments. For a sequence to be retained, a match of at least six nucleotides to both a V gene segment and a J gene segment was required. A rearrangement was called productive if the CDR3 had no stop codons and remained in frame with V and J, and every other rearrangement was called non-productive. Following IMGT convention, CDR3 was defined as the stretch from the second conserved V-encoded cysteine up to the conserved J-encoded phenylalanine. The earlier analysis of approximately 500 of the donors excluded sequences that lacked an unambiguous match to a single V gene segment. In an earlier analysis of about 590 of the donors, a V segment was called functional when productive rearrangements were above 56.7%, and segregating when the standard deviation between donors exceeded 5%. A statistical classification framework was built for diagnosing cytomegalovirus status from the catalog of TCR beta chain sequences. In a later analysis, TCR nucleotide sequences were compared against IMGT/GENE-DB human TR gene sequences so that V and J genes could be assigned. The TCRdist pipeline was used in a later analysis to assign CDR3 sequences and most-parsimonious VDJ recombination scenarios. In a later analysis, each TCR beta chain was defined by its CDR3 amino acid sequence together with its V-gene family, and reads without a unique V-gene family were excluded. To address suspected cross-contamination and a sequencing artifact, a later analysis removed 592 highly shared, low-generation-probability nucleotide sequences. For each public chain, a later analysis derived a clonal expansion index from normalized ranks of inferred template counts within each repertoire. Generation probabilities in a later analysis came from a VDJ recombination model fitted to out-of-frame rearrangements, and those results were checked against IGoR. In a later analysis, TCR-TCR, TCR-HLA and TCR-CMV co-occurrence was scored with hypergeometric tests, and a repertoire-size bias correction was applied to TCR pairs. To estimate false discovery rates, a later analysis permuted the HLA or CMV assignments 20 times. A later analysis grouped co-occurring TCRs with DBSCAN, adding TCRdist sequence similarity when clustering within HLA-allele-positive subsets. Repertoires with fewer than 30,000 or more than 120,000 public chains, plus five repertoires with anomalous nucleotide sharing, were excluded from co-occurrence clustering. In TCRdb, the immuneACCESS table is reduced to in-frame sequences with V and J assigned. These tables do not hold every clone; where another copy was compared, an unresolved V gene accounts for under half, and the others remain unexplained. For V, J and clone size, that table is used; D and trimming come from the DNA. The sample table records some 160,000 clones; around three quarters of these occur just once. Of the sample, roughly 1.5% falls within the top ten clones.

The data are from a study of cytomegalovirus exposure and HLA in healthy donors (dated by TCRdb to 2015 to 2018). Concerning the study at large: In an earlier analysis of under 750 of the donors, 250 to 300 Gb of sequence data and just under 120 million unique TCR beta sequences from about 179 million T cells were reported. An early release covering roughly 640 HLA-typed donors comprised about 300 gigabases of sequencing data and 65 million to 100 million unique TCR sequences. The genetic ancestry cluster associated with self-reported Caucasian donors included roughly four fifths of the roughly 410 genotyped donors. The study aimed to test whether signatures of past pathogen exposure could be identified by cataloging public T cell receptors. The T cell repertoires of 550 to 850 subjects were profiled by immunosequencing and related to cytomegalovirus serostatus. In addition to the first cohort of 650 to 800 subjects, a separate validation cohort of 120 different subjects was used. The study combined high-throughput TCR immunosequencing, statistical association of individual TCRs with disease status, and machine learning to predict cytomegalovirus infection status. A later analysis re-examined previously published TCR beta repertoires from 500 to 700 donors and added high-resolution HLA genotyping to investigate patterns of TCR occurrence. Rather than using new phenotypic data, the later analysis identified candidate immune exposures from TCR beta sequences and from how often those sequences occurred across donors. In an earlier analysis of over 550 of the donors, high-throughput TCR beta sequencing was used to judge whether each TCR beta V gene segment behaved as functional or pseudogenic. Alongside the repertoire data, information on donor age, sex, ethnicity and CMV serostatus was compiled. A later genetic analysis took genome-wide SNP genotypes for about 65% of the 666 donors and used that subset as a discovery cohort. Every repertoire in the discovery cohort had been generated on one and the same sequencing platform. Class I and class II HLA loci were covered by the typing at four-digit resolution. Typing coverage varied by locus: roughly 620-640 donors for A, B, C, DRB1 and DQB1; approximately 500 for DQA1; some 610 for DPA1; around 450 for DPB1. Four to six DR-DQ haplotypes were handled as single units for association and clustering because linkage in the cohort was strong. Across around 400 genotyped donors of the cohort, an average of about 240,000 unique TCR beta nucleotide sequences per donor were sequenced, and 15% to 20% of those sequences were non-productive.

Trimming at the junction amounts to 5 bases on V and 6 bases on J, and the germline ends lie 14 bases apart. The germline V gene specifies SGHVS as CDR1 and FQNEAQ as CDR2. The CDR3 sequence holds 13 residues, the cysteine and phenylalanine included. This entry keeps only the CDR3 DNA: 39 bases, framed from base 1. Here is what the overall study found, with its caveats: A later analysis reported that several top co-occurrence clusters appeared linked to parvovirus B19, influenza, CMV and Epstein-Barr virus. In the study, some 160 TCR beta chains were listed as associated with cytomegalovirus. At a false discovery rate of 0.05, a later analysis linked about 16,000 TCR beta sequences to specific HLA alleles. In a later analysis, TCR association rates were found to vary across HLA loci, with the most associated TCRs seen for DRB1 alleles and the fewest for HLA-C alleles. The 87-base-pair reads could not distinguish some IMGT-functional V segments, including TRBV6-2 and TRBV6-3, so those segments were excluded. While some public TCRs were present in many individuals, most TCR sequences turned up only very rarely across donors. A further reported finding was that TCR beta sequences accurately predicted the HLA-A and HLA-B alleles for most subjects in the first cohort. Linkage disequilibrium might explain the correlated functional status among segregating V segments, but an unknown experimental factor could not be excluded. The authors suggested that the approach could potentially be generalized to other disease states and immunological phenotypes. Presence/absence analyses assumed roughly uniform sequencing depth across donors, an assumption that may not hold. When HLA alleles, especially DR and DQ, strongly co-occurred, attributing TCR associations to individual alleles was difficult. The cohort was sequenced for TCR beta chains only, and without alpha or paired-chain data the features that could be detected were limited. The classifier was reported to diagnose cytomegalovirus status with high specificity and sensitivity in both the original and validation cohorts. The sequencing pipeline was judged likely to have produced a cluster of highly shared sequence variants as a technical artifact. Immune exposure information for the cohort was limited to CMV serostatus. In an earlier analysis of about 550 of the donors, most TCR beta V segments were observed in productive rearrangements about 87% or about 30% of the time, broadly matching IMGT annotations. In a later genetic analysis, a missense DCLRE1C variant was associated with V-gene and J-gene trimming of TCR beta chains, and the association was replicated in an independent cohort. Compared with equally common non-associated chains, HLA-associated TCR beta chains in a later analysis were more clonally expanded and had lower generation probabilities. Most CMV-associated TCR beta chains appeared to be HLA-restricted in a later analysis, and the HLA associations seemed to be driven largely by CMV exposure. According to a later genetic analysis, donors in an Asian-associated ancestry cluster had fewer N-insertions in productive TCRs than the approximately 670-donor mean. Because HLA typing was unavailable for some donors at each locus, only the typed subset was used in association tests. Three of the identified cytomegalovirus-associated TCR beta chains were confirmed in vitro to be specific for cytomegalovirus antigens. Because counts were too low, approximately 18 rarely observed V segments, including chromosome 9 orphons, were excluded from the earlier analysis of roughly 580 of the donors.

In this chain, TRBV7-8 is recombined with TRBJ2-7; there is no confident call for the D gene. Source material: PBMCs. The TCR sequence derives from a man aged 40-49 years in good health and CMV-seronegative. CDR3 protein: CASSPAISSEQYF. The sequence in DNA is TGTGCCAGCAGCCCCGCGATTTCAAGCGAGCAGTACTTC.